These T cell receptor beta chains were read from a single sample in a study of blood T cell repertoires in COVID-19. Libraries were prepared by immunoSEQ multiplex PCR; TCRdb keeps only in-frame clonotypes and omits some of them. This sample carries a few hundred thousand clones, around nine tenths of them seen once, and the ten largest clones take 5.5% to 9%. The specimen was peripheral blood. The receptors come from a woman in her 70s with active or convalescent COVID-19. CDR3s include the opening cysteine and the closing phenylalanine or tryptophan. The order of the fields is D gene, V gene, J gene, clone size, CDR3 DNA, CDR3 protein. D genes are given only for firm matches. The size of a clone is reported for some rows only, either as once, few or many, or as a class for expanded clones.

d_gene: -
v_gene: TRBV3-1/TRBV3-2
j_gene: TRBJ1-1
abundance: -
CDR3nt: TGTGCCAGCAGCCAATTCGGCAGGGCCACTGAAGCTTTCTTT
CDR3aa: CASSQFGRATEAFF

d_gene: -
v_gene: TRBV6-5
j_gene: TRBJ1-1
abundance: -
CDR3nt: TGTGCCAGCAGTTACCGCGAGGGGGGGGGAGACACTGAAGCTTTCTTT
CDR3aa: CASSYREGGGDTEAFF

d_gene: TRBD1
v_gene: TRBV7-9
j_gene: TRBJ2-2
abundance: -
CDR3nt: TGTGCCAGCAGCGATAGACAGGGCCTACCGACCGGGGAGCTGTTTTTT
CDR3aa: CASSDRQGLPTGELFF

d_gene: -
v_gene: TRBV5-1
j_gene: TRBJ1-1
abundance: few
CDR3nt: TGCGCCAGCAGCTTCCCAGCGGGGAGGGGGGACGTCACTGAAGCTTTCTTT
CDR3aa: CASSFPAGRGDVTEAFF

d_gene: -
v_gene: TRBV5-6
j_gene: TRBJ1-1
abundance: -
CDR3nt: TGTGCCAGCAGCTTGGGGCAGGCTACGAGCACTGAAGCTTTCTTT
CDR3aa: CASSLGQATSTEAFF

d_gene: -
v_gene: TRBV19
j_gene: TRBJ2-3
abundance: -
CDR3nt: TGTGCCAGTAGTCCCCCTGGCGCGGAGGGCACAGATACGCAGTATTTT
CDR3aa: CASSPPGAEGTDTQYF

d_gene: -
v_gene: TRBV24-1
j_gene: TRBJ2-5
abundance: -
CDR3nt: TGTGCCACCAGTGATTCAGGGAGGGAGACCCAGTACTTC
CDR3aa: CATSDSGRETQYF

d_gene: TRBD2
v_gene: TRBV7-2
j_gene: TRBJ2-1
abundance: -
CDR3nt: TGTGCCAGCAGCCTGACTAGCGGGGGAGGTGCTGAGCAGTTCTTC
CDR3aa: CASSLTSGGGAEQFF

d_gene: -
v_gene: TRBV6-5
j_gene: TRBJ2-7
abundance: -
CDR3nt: TGTGCCAGCAGATCCCGCGGTCTCCACGAGCAGTACTTC
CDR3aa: CASRSRGLHEQYF

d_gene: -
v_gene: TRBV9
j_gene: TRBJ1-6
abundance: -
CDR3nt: TGTGCCAGCAGCGTAGGTTCGGGCTCCTATAATTCACCCCTCCACTTT
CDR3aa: CASSVGSGSYNSPLHF

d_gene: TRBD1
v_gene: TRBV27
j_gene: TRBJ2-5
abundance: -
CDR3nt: TGTGCCAGCACGGGACAGGGTCAAGAGACCCAGTACTTC
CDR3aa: CASTGQGQETQYF

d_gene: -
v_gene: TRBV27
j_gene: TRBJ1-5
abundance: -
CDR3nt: TGTGCCAGCAGTAGGATGGGTCGGGATCAGCCCCAGCATTTT
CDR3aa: CASSRMGRDQPQHF

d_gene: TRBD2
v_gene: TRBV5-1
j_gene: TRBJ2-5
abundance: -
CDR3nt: TGCGCCAGCAGTAGGCTAGCGGAAGAGACCCAGTACTTC
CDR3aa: CASSRLAEETQYF

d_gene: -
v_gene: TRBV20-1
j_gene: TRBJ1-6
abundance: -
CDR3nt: TGCAGTGCTAGTGGGACGAGACAGAAAACTACCGGTTTGGACGGATCCTATAATTCACCCCTCCACTTT
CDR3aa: CSASGTRQKTTGLDGSYNSPLHF

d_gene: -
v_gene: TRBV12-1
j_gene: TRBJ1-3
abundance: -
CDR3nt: TGTGCCAGCAGCTTTTATCAGGGGAGCTCTGGAAACACCATATATTTT
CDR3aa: CASSFYQGSSGNTIYF

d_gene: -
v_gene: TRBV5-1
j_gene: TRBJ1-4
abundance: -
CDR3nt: TGCGCCAGCAGCTTGGCCGGGCGGGGAGGAACTAATGAAAAACTGTTTTTT
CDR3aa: CASSLAGRGGTNEKLFF

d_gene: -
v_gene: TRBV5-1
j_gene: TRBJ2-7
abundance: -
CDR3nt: TGCGCCAGCAGCTTTTCCGGGACAAGCTACGAGCAGTACTTC
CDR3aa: CASSFSGTSYEQYF

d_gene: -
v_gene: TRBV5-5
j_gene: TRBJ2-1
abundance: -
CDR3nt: TGTGCCAGCAGCTTGTGGCAGGGTGGCAATGAGCAGTTCTTC
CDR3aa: CASSLWQGGNEQFF

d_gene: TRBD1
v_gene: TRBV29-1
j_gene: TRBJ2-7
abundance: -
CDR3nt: TGCAGCGTAGTTCCGGGACAGTTCTACGAGCAGTACTTC
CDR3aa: CSVVPGQFYEQYF

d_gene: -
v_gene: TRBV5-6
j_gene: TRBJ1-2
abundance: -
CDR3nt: TGTGCCAGCAGCTTTGATGGAAGGGGTAACTATGGCTACACCTTC
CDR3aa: CASSFDGRGNYGYTF

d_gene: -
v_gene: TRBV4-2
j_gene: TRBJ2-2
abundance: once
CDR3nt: TGTGCCAGCAGCCAAGGTCAAGGGCGGGGTGACACCGGGGAGCTGTTTTTT
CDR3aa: CASSQGQGRGDTGELFF

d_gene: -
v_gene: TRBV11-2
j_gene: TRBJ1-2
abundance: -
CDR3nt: TGTGCCAGCAGCTTACAGGGCGGGACCAGCTATGGCTACACCTTC
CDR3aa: CASSLQGGTSYGYTF

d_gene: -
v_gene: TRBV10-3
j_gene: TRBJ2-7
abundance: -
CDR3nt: TGTGCCATCAGTGAGTACCAAGGGGACGAGCAGTACTTC
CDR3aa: CAISEYQGDEQYF

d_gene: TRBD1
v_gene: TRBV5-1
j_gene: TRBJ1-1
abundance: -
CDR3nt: TGCGCCAGCAAATTAACAGGGGGGAGCACTGAAGCTTTCTTT
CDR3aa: CASKLTGGSTEAFF

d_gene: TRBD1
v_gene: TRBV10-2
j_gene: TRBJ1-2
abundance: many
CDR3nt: TGCGCCAGCAGTGAGTGGGACAGAATTAACTATGGCTACACCTTC
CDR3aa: CASSEWDRINYGYTF

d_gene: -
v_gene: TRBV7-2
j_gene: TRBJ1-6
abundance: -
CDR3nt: TGTGCCAGCAGACCGGGGGGGAGCTATAATTCACCCCTCCACTTT
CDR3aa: CASRPGGSYNSPLHF

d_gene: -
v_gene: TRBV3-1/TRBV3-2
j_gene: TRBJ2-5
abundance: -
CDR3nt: TGTGCCAGCAGCCAAGACGCTAGCGAGGGAGCGACCCAGTACTTC
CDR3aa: CASSQDASEGATQYF

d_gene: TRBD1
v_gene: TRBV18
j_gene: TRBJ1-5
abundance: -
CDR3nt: TGTGCCAGCTCACCTTCACAAGGACAGGGGGCGCTTAAGCCCCAGCATTTT
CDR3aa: CASSPSQGQGALKPQHF

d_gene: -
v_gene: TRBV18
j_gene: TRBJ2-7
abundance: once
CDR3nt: TGTGCCAGCTCTCCCCCGGGGGGCGTAGGTGAGCAGTACTTC
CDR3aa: CASSPPGGVGEQYF

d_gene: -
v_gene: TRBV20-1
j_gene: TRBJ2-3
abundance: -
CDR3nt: TGCAGTGGCGAGGCCACAGATACGCAGTATTTT
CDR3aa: CSGEATDTQYF

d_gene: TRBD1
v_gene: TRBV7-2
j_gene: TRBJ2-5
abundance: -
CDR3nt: TGTGCCAGCAGCTTCTCAGGGGGTGTGAGTAGTAAAGAGACCCAGTACTTC
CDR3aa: CASSFSGGVSSKETQYF

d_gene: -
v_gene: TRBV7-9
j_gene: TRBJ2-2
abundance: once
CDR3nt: TGTGCCAGCAGCTTAATCCCTAACGGGGCCGGGGAGCTGTTTTTT
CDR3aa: CASSLIPNGAGELFF

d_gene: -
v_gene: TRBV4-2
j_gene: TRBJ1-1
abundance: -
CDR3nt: TGTGCCAGCAGCCAGGGGGGGAACAGCCCCACTGAAGCTTTCTTT
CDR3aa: CASSQGGNSPTEAFF

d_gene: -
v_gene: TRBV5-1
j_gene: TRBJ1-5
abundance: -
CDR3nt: TGCGCCAGCAGCAAAGTAGGACAAGAAAATCAGCCCCAGCATTTT
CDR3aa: CASSKVGQENQPQHF